A selection of T cell receptor beta chains follows, all from one sample in a study of cytomegalovirus exposure and HLA in healthy donors. The repertoire was sequenced with immunoSEQ multiplex PCR; TCRdb's copy has only in-frame clones and lacks some. The table records about 130,000 clones, around 80% of them present only once. Sequences were obtained from PBMCs. The receptors were sampled from a man aged 50 or older in good health and CMV-seronegative. The CDR3 runs from the conserved cysteine through the conserved F or W. The D gene is left open where the match is weak. Clone size, where shown, is once, few, many, or a class for clones that have expanded.

v_call: TRBV9
j_call: TRBJ1-3
clone_size: .
d_call: TRBD1
cdr3_nt: TGTGCCAGCAGCGAAGGGGGCGCGGGAAACACCATATATTTT
cdr3_aa: CASSEGGAGNTIYF

v_call: TRBV7-9
j_call: TRBJ1-4
clone_size: .
d_call: TRBD1
cdr3_nt: TGTGCCAGCAGCGTCGGGACAGGGGAGGTCGAAAAACTGTTTTTT
cdr3_aa: CASSVGTGEVEKLFF

v_call: TRBV9
j_call: TRBJ2-2
clone_size: .
d_call: TRBD1
cdr3_nt: TGTGCCAGCAGCGTGGGGGACAGCCTGAACACCGGGGAGCTGTTTTTT
cdr3_aa: CASSVGDSLNTGELFF

v_call: TRBV15
j_call: TRBJ1-2
clone_size: .
d_call: TRBD1
cdr3_nt: TGTGCCGCCGGGACAGGGGTCTATGGCTACACCTTC
cdr3_aa: CAAGTGVYGYTF

v_call: TRBV27
j_call: TRBJ2-7
clone_size: .
d_call: .
cdr3_nt: TGTGCCAGCAGTTTAGAGGGCGGGTACGAGCAGTACTTC
cdr3_aa: CASSLEGGYEQYF

v_call: TRBV19
j_call: TRBJ1-2
clone_size: .
d_call: TRBD1
cdr3_nt: TGTGCCAGTAGTATAGGGACAGGGGCCGGCTACACCTTC
cdr3_aa: CASSIGTGAGYTF

v_call: TRBV4-3
j_call: TRBJ2-1
clone_size: .
d_call: .
cdr3_nt: TGCGCCAGCAGCCAAGGAGTCCTAGGGACTAATGAGCAGTTCTTC
cdr3_aa: CASSQGVLGTNEQFF

v_call: TRBV19
j_call: TRBJ1-2
clone_size: .
d_call: .
cdr3_nt: TGTGCCAGTAGTATACGGGACACTCACTATGGCTACACCTTC
cdr3_aa: CASSIRDTHYGYTF

v_call: TRBV30
j_call: TRBJ2-7
clone_size: .
d_call: .
cdr3_nt: TGTGCCTGGAGGAAGCTAGACAGATCCTACGAGCAGTACTTC
cdr3_aa: CAWRKLDRSYEQYF

v_call: TRBV19
j_call: TRBJ2-7
clone_size: .
d_call: .
cdr3_nt: TGTGCCAGTACAACCCAGGGCTCCTCGGGCGAGCAGTACTTC
cdr3_aa: CASTTQGSSGEQYF

v_call: TRBV7-9
j_call: TRBJ1-2
clone_size: .
d_call: .
cdr3_nt: TGTGCCAGCAGCTTTGGGGAGAGCTATGGCTACACCTTC
cdr3_aa: CASSFGESYGYTF

v_call: TRBV10-3
j_call: TRBJ2-7
clone_size: once
d_call: TRBD1
cdr3_nt: TGTGCCATCAGTGAGTCAGGGGACAGTTCCTACGAGCAGTACTTC
cdr3_aa: CAISESGDSSYEQYF

v_call: TRBV19
j_call: TRBJ2-5
clone_size: .
d_call: TRBD2
cdr3_nt: TGTGCCAGTAGTATAGGCGGGGGGACCCAAGAGACCCAGTACTTC
cdr3_aa: CASSIGGGTQETQYF

v_call: TRBV2
j_call: TRBJ1-3
clone_size: .
d_call: .
cdr3_nt: TGTGCCAGCAGTCCGCAAGGAGTATCGGGAAACACCATATATTTT
cdr3_aa: CASSPQGVSGNTIYF

v_call: TRBV18
j_call: TRBJ2-7
clone_size: .
d_call: TRBD1
cdr3_nt: TGTGCCAGCTCAGGGGAAGACAGGGCCAACGAGCAGTACTTC
cdr3_aa: CASSGEDRANEQYF

v_call: TRBV9
j_call: TRBJ2-1
clone_size: once
d_call: TRBD2
cdr3_nt: TGTGCCAGCAGCGTAGGGGGAGGGCGCAATGAGCAGTTCTTC
cdr3_aa: CASSVGGGRNEQFF

v_call: TRBV7-2
j_call: TRBJ2-5
clone_size: once
d_call: TRBD1
cdr3_nt: TGTGCCAGCAGTGGACAGGTCTCTTTAGAGACCCAGTACTTC
cdr3_aa: CASSGQVSLETQYF

v_call: TRBV18
j_call: TRBJ2-6
clone_size: few
d_call: TRBD1
cdr3_nt: TGTGCCAGCTCACCTCGCGACAGGGTGGGAACTGGGGCCAACGTCCTGACTTTC
cdr3_aa: CASSPRDRVGTGANVLTF

v_call: TRBV4-3
j_call: TRBJ2-1
clone_size: .
d_call: .
cdr3_nt: TGCGCCAGCAGCCCGCAGGGTAACAATGAGCAGTTCTTC
cdr3_aa: CASSPQGNNEQFF

v_call: TRBV4-1
j_call: TRBJ2-7
clone_size: once
d_call: TRBD1
cdr3_nt: TGCGCCAGCAGCCTAGGGACAGCCTACGAGCAGTACTTC
cdr3_aa: CASSLGTAYEQYF

v_call: TRBV6-5
j_call: TRBJ1-1
clone_size: few
d_call: .
cdr3_nt: TGTGCCAGCAGTTTTGCGGGAGCTGAAGCTTTCTTT
cdr3_aa: CASSFAGAEAFF

v_call: TRBV6-1
j_call: TRBJ2-7
clone_size: .
d_call: TRBD1
cdr3_nt: TGTGCCAGCAGTGAACCGGGGACAGCTACCTACGAGCAGTACTTC
cdr3_aa: CASSEPGTATYEQYF

v_call: TRBV19
j_call: TRBJ1-2
clone_size: .
d_call: TRBD1
cdr3_nt: TGTGCCAGTAGCGTTGCCGGGACAGGGTACATCGGCTACACCTTC
cdr3_aa: CASSVAGTGYIGYTF

v_call: TRBV18
j_call: TRBJ1-1
clone_size: .
d_call: TRBD1
cdr3_nt: TGTGCCAGCTCACGTTCGACAGGGGACACTGAAGCTTTCTTT
cdr3_aa: CASSRSTGDTEAFF

v_call: TRBV27
j_call: TRBJ1-1
clone_size: .
d_call: .
cdr3_nt: TGTGCCAGCAGTTTATCGGGCTATACTGAAGCTTTCTTT
cdr3_aa: CASSLSGYTEAFF

v_call: TRBV15
j_call: TRBJ1-5
clone_size: .
d_call: TRBD1
cdr3_nt: TGTGCCACCAGCACGGGACAGCAATATCAGCCCCAGCATTTT
cdr3_aa: CATSTGQQYQPQHF

v_call: TRBV9
j_call: TRBJ1-6
clone_size: once
d_call: .
cdr3_nt: TGTGCCAGCAGCGGAGAGGCCTATAATTCACCCCTCCACTTT
cdr3_aa: CASSGEAYNSPLHF

v_call: TRBV10-3
j_call: TRBJ2-5
clone_size: .
d_call: TRBD1
cdr3_nt: TGTGCCAGACAGGGTGGACAAGAGACCCAGTACTTC
cdr3_aa: CARQGGQETQYF

v_call: TRBV18
j_call: TRBJ1-2
clone_size: .
d_call: .
cdr3_nt: TGTGCCAGCTCTTCTGGGCTTGTTGGCTATGGCTACACCTTC
cdr3_aa: CASSSGLVGYGYTF

v_call: TRBV5-1
j_call: TRBJ1-1
clone_size: few
d_call: TRBD1
cdr3_nt: TGCGCCAGCAGCACGACAGGGGGTAACACTGAAGCTTTCTTT
cdr3_aa: CASSTTGGNTEAFF

v_call: TRBV7-2
j_call: TRBJ1-2
clone_size: .
d_call: TRBD1
cdr3_nt: TGTGCCAGCAGCCTTAACAGGGGGGACTATGGCTACACCTTC
cdr3_aa: CASSLNRGDYGYTF

v_call: TRBV7-3
j_call: TRBJ2-5
clone_size: .
d_call: TRBD2
cdr3_nt: TGTGCCAGCAGCCCCGGGACTAGCGGGGGAGAAGAGACCCAGTACTTC
cdr3_aa: CASSPGTSGGEETQYF

v_call: TRBV5-4
j_call: TRBJ1-1
clone_size: .
d_call: .
cdr3_nt: TGTGCCAGCAGCTCCCGGGCGACCGGAGGAGACACTGAAGCTTTCTTT
cdr3_aa: CASSSRATGGDTEAFF

v_call: TRBV2
j_call: TRBJ1-2
clone_size: once
d_call: .
cdr3_nt: TGTGCCAGCAGTGATCGGCAGCCGAGGTTGTATGGCTACACCTTC
cdr3_aa: CASSDRQPRLYGYTF

v_call: TRBV2
j_call: TRBJ2-7
clone_size: .
d_call: TRBD2
cdr3_nt: TGTGCCAGCAGTGGACTAGCGGAACCCTACGAGCAGTACTTC
cdr3_aa: CASSGLAEPYEQYF

v_call: TRBV7-2
j_call: TRBJ2-7
clone_size: .
d_call: TRBD2
cdr3_nt: TGTGCCTCGGCCCTAGCGGCTTACGAGCAGTACTTC
cdr3_aa: CASALAAYEQYF

v_call: TRBV19
j_call: TRBJ2-7
clone_size: .
d_call: TRBD2
cdr3_nt: TGTGCCAGTAGTATAGCCAGCGGGGGTACCTACGAGCAGTACTTC
cdr3_aa: CASSIASGGTYEQYF

v_call: TRBV6-6
j_call: TRBJ2-7
clone_size: .
d_call: .
cdr3_nt: TGTGCCAGCAGTCTCCCCGGGGTCTACGAGCAGTACTTC
cdr3_aa: CASSLPGVYEQYF

v_call: TRBV10-1
j_call: TRBJ2-7
clone_size: .
d_call: .
cdr3_nt: TGCGCCAGCAGTGCGGGGCGGGGGCGCCCCTACGAGCAGTACTTC
cdr3_aa: CASSAGRGRPYEQYF

v_call: TRBV28
j_call: TRBJ2-4
clone_size: once
d_call: TRBD1
cdr3_nt: TGTGCCAGCAGTGCAGGGGGCGCACTAAACATTCAGTACTTC
cdr3_aa: CASSAGGALNIQYF

v_call: TRBV7-9
j_call: TRBJ1-1
clone_size: .
d_call: .
cdr3_nt: TGTGCCAGCCGTCGGGATAGGGCGAACACTGAAGCTTTCTTT
cdr3_aa: CASRRDRANTEAFF

v_call: TRBV27
j_call: TRBJ1-6
clone_size: .
d_call: .
cdr3_nt: TGTGCCAGCAGTTTTTATGAGAGCTCCTATAATTCACTCCTCCACTTT
cdr3_aa: CASSFYESSYNSLLHF

v_call: TRBV9
j_call: TRBJ2-2
clone_size: .
d_call: .
cdr3_nt: TGTGCCAGCAGCGTAAATATCGGGGAGCTGTTTTTT
cdr3_aa: CASSVNIGELFF

v_call: TRBV7-9
j_call: TRBJ1-3
clone_size: .
d_call: .
cdr3_nt: TGTGCCAGCAGCTTAGATCCAGGGACTGGAAACACCATATATTTT
cdr3_aa: CASSLDPGTGNTIYF

v_call: TRBV2
j_call: TRBJ1-4
clone_size: .
d_call: TRBD1
cdr3_nt: TGTGCCAGCAGAGTTTACAGGGGATTTAATGAAAAACTGTTTTTT
cdr3_aa: CASRVYRGFNEKLFF

v_call: TRBV7-9
j_call: TRBJ2-3
clone_size: .
d_call: TRBD2
cdr3_nt: TGTGCCAGCAGCTTTGCGACTAGCGGCAGCACAGATACGCAGTATTTT
cdr3_aa: CASSFATSGSTDTQYF

v_call: TRBV18
j_call: TRBJ1-2
clone_size: .
d_call: TRBD1
cdr3_nt: TGTGCCAGCTCACCACCTGGGACAGGATTTAACTATGGCTACACCTTC
cdr3_aa: CASSPPGTGFNYGYTF

v_call: TRBV6-1
j_call: TRBJ2-1
clone_size: .
d_call: TRBD1
cdr3_nt: TGTGCCAGCTTCGGACAGGTTGAAAATGAGCAGTTCTTC
cdr3_aa: CASFGQVENEQFF

v_call: TRBV19
j_call: TRBJ2-7
clone_size: .
d_call: TRBD2
cdr3_nt: TGTGCCAGTACCCCATCGGGGGGGGGTTTCTACGAGCAGTACTTC
cdr3_aa: CASTPSGGGFYEQYF

v_call: TRBV10-3
j_call: TRBJ1-1
clone_size: .
d_call: TRBD1
cdr3_nt: TGTGCCATCAGTGAGACAGGGGATACTGAAGCTTTCTTT
cdr3_aa: CAISETGDTEAFF

v_call: TRBV19
j_call: TRBJ2-3
clone_size: once
d_call: .
cdr3_nt: TGTGCCAGTAGGCGTAGCACAGGTTTATCCCGAGGAGCAGATACGCAGTATTTT
cdr3_aa: CASRRSTGLSRGADTQYF

v_call: TRBV6-5
j_call: TRBJ2-2
clone_size: .
d_call: .
cdr3_nt: TGTGCCAGCAGTTCCACTTCGAACACCGGGGAGCTGTTTTTT
cdr3_aa: CASSSTSNTGELFF

v_call: TRBV5-8
j_call: TRBJ1-6
clone_size: once
d_call: .
cdr3_nt: TGTGCCAGCAGCCCTCCTGAAAGAGCCCTCCACTTT
cdr3_aa: CASSPPERALHF

v_call: TRBV4-2
j_call: TRBJ1-2
clone_size: .
d_call: .
cdr3_nt: TGTGCCAGCAGCCCGCCCTCACAAGATGGCTACACCTTC
cdr3_aa: CASSPPSQDGYTF